The sequence of this T cell receptor (beta chain) was determined in a study of T cell clonotyping in hematopoietic cell transplantation. V lost 3 bases and J lost 5; bases outside the gene matches: 12. This CDR3 comprises 17 residues. The germline V gene encodes CDR1 SGHDT and CDR2 YYEEEE. Time point in this sample: recipient sample about 28 days before transplant, after cytoreduction. Repertoires were generated with immunoSEQ multiplex PCR, while TCRdb's copy carries only in-frame clones and drops some. The table lists roughly 46,000 clones, 80% to 85% of them singletons. The starting material was peripheral blood mononuclear cells, obtained before stem cell transplant. The chain is built from TRBV5-6 and TRBJ2-2; 8 positions agree with TRBD2. This receptor was obtained from a man between 60 and 70 years old with myelodysplastic syndrome. Some clones in this sample may be carry-over from other donors' samples. Here the CDR3 reads CASSSVRGGRITGELFF. The CDR3 DNA reads as TGTGCCAGCAGCTCCGTCCGGGGGGGCCGAATTACCGGGGAGCTGTTTTTT.